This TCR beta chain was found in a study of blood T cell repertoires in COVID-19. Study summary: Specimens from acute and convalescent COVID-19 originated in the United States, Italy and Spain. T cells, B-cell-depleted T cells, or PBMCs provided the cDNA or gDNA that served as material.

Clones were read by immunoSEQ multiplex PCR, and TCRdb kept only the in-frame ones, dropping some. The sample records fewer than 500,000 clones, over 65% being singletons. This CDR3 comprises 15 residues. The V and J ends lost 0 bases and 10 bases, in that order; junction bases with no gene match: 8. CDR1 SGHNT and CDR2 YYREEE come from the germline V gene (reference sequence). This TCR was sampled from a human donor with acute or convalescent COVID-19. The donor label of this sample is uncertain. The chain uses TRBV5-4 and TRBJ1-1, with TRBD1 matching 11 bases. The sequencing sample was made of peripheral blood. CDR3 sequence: CASSLAPGTGGRAFF. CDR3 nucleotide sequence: TGTGCCAGCAGCTTGGCCCCTGGGACAGGGGGGCGAGCTTTCTTT.